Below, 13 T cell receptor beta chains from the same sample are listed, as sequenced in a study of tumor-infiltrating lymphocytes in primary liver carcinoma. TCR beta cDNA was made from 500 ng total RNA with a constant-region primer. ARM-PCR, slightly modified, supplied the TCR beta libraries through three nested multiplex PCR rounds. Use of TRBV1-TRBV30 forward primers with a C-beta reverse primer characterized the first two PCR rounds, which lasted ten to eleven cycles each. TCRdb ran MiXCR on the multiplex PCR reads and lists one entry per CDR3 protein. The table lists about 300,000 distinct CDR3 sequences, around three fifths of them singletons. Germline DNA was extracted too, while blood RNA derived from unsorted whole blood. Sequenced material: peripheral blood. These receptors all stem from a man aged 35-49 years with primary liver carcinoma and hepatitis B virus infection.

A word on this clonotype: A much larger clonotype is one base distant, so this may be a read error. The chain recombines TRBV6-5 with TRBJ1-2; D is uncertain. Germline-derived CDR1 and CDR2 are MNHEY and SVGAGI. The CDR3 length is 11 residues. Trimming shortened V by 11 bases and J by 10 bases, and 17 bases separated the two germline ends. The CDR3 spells CARGRGSDYTF. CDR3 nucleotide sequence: TGTGCCCGCGGGAGAGGGTCAGACTACACCTTC.

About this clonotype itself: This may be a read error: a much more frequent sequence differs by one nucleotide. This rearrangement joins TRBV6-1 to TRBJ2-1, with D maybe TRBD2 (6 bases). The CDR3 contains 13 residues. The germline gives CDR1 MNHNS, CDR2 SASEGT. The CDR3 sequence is CASSDRGIYEKFF. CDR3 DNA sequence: TGTGCCAGCAGTGATCGGGGGATTTATGAGAAGTTCTTC.

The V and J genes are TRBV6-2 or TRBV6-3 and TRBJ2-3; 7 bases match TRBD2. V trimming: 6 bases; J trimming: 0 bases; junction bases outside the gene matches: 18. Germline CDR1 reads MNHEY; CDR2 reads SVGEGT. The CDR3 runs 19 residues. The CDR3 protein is CASSSPPGEGRGSTDTQYF. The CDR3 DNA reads TGTGCCAGCAGCTCCCCCCCCGGGGAGGGCCGGGGGAGCACAGATACGCAGTATTTT.

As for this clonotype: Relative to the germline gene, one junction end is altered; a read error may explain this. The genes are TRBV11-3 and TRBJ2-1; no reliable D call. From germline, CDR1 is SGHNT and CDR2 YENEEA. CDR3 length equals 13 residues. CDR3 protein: CANSFGGRHEQFF. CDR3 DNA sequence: TGTGCCAACAGCTTTGGTGGTCGGCATGAGCAGTTCTTC.

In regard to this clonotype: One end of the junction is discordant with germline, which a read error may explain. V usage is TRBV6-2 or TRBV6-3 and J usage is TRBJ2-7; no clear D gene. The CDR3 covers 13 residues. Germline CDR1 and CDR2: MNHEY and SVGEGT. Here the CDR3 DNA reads TGTGTCAGCAGCTCATCTAGAAACTACGAGCAGTACTTC. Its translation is CVSSSSRNYEQYF.

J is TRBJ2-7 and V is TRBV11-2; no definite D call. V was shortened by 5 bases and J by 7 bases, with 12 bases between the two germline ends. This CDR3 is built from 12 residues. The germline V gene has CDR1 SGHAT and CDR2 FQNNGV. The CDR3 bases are TGTGCCAGCAGCCATGGCGTACAGGAGCAGTACTTC. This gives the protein CASSHGVQEQYF.

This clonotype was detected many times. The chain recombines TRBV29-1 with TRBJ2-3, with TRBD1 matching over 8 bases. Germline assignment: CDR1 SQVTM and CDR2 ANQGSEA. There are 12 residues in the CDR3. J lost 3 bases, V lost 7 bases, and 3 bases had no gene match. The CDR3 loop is CSARTGTDTQYF. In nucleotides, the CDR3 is TGCAGCGCCAGGACAGGGACAGATACGCAGTATTTT.

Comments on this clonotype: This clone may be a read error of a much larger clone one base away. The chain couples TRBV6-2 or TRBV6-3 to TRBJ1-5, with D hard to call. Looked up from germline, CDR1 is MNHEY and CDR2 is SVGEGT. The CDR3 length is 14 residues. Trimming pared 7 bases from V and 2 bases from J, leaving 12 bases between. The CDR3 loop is CASNYRGRNQPQHF. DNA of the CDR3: TGTGCCAGCAATTATCGGGGTCGCAATCAGCCCCAGCATTTT.

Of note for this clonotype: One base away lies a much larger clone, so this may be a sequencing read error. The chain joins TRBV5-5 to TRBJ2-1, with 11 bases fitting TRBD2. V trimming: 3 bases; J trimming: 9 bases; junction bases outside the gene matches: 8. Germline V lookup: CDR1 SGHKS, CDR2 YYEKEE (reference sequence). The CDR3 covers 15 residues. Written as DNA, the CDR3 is TGTGCCAGCAGCTCTTTAGCGGGAGGGCCGAGTGAGCAGTTCTTC. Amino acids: CASSSLAGGPSEQFF.

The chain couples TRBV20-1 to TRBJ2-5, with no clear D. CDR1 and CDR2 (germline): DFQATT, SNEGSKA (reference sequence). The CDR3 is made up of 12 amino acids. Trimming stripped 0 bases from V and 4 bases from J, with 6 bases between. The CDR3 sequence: CSARDQRETQYF. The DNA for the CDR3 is TGCAGTGCTAGAGACCAGCGAGAGACCCAGTACTTC.

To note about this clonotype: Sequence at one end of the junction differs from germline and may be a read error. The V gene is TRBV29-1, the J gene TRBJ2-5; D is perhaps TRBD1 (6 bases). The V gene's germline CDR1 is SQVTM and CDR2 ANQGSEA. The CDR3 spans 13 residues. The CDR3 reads CSVGPGDAETQYF. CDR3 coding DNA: TGCAGCGTTGGGCCAGGGGACGCTGAGACCCAATACTTC.

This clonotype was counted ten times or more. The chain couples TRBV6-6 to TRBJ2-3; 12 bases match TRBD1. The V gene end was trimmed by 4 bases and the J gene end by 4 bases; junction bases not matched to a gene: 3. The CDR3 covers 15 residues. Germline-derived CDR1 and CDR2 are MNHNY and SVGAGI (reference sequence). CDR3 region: CASSLGQGAPDTQYF. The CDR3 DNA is TGTGCCAGCAGTTTGGGACAGGGGGCACCAGATACGCAGTATTTT.

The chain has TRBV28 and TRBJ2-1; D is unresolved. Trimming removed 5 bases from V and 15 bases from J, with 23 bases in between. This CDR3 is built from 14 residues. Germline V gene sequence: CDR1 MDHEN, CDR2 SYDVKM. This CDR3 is CASSLPGNKRAMFF. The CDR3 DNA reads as TGTGCCAGCAGTCTACCTGGGAATAAAAGAGCCATGTTCTTC.